This T cell receptor (beta chain) came from a study of blood T cell repertoires in COVID-19. The germline V gene has CDR1 SGHKS and CDR2 YYEKEE (reference sequence). Trimming cost V 4 bases and J 4 bases; bases outside gene matches: 8. CDR3 length: 15 residues. In the authors' methods: Counts of nucleated cells, estimated from reference gene primer amplification, were obtained. Method: immunoSEQ multiplex PCR; TCRdb's copy keeps in-frame clones and lacks some. From that table come the V and J calls and clone size; the DNA was used to work out D and trimming. The sample includes 350,000 to 450,000 clones, approximately 81% of them seen just once.

The source of this sequence is a young woman with acute or convalescent COVID-19. The sequenced material came from peripheral blood. The chain joins TRBV5-5 to TRBJ1-1; 9 bases are a match to TRBD1. The CDR3 region has the DNA TGTGCCAGCAGCCCAAGACAGGGGGTAGGCACTGAAGCTTTCTTT. It is translated as CASSPRQGVGTEAFF.